A selection of T cell receptor beta chains follows, all from one sample in a study of cytomegalovirus exposure and HLA in healthy donors. Produced via immunoSEQ multiplex PCR; TCRdb's table is partial and in-frame only. The sample carries over 95,000 clones, around 76% recorded once. The specimen was PBMCs. The source is a woman aged 35 to 49 in good health and CMV-seropositive. Both conserved end residues are part of each CDR3. The order of the fields is J gene, clone size, V gene, D gene, CDR3 protein, CDR3 DNA. D genes are given only for firm matches. Only part of the rows carry a size: once, few, many, or a class if the clone is expanded.

J: TRBJ2-7; size: NA; V: TRBV9; D: NA; CDR3: CASSSSYEQYF; DNA: TGTGCCAGCTCGAGCTCCTACGAGCAGTACTTC
J: TRBJ1-2; size: NA; V: TRBV18; D: NA; CDR3: CASSPSEVILSNYGYTF; DNA: TGTGCCAGCTCACCATCAGAAGTGATATTATCAAACTATGGCTACACCTTC
J: TRBJ1-2; size: NA; V: TRBV30; D: NA; CDR3: CAWNLSPRQVVYGYTF; DNA: TGTGCCTGGAACCTTAGTCCGAGACAGGTGGTCTATGGCTACACCTTC
J: TRBJ1-4; size: NA; V: TRBV2; D: NA; CDR3: CASSEALPGALSSVLNEKLFF; DNA: TGTGCCAGCAGTGAAGCGCTTCCGGGAGCTCTCTCTTCGGTCCTTAATGAAAAACTGTTTTTT
J: TRBJ2-1; size: few; V: TRBV30; D: TRBD1; CDR3: CAWSTSWTGNEQFF; DNA: TGTGCCTGGAGTACCTCCTGGACAGGCAATGAGCAGTTCTTC
J: TRBJ1-5; size: NA; V: TRBV30; D: TRBD1; CDR3: CAWSTGAQPQHF; DNA: TGTGCCTGGAGCACAGGGGCTCAGCCCCAGCATTTT
J: TRBJ1-6; size: NA; V: TRBV2; D: NA; CDR3: CASSEVGGNRSPLHF; DNA: TGTGCCAGCAGTGAGGTTGGCGGGAACCGTTCACCCCTCCACTTT
J: TRBJ1-4; size: NA; V: TRBV6-1; D: TRBD1; CDR3: CASSADRGGEKLFF; DNA: TGTGCCAGCAGCGCCGACAGGGGAGGTGAAAAACTGTTTTTT
J: TRBJ1-3; size: NA; V: TRBV11-2; D: TRBD1; CDR3: CASSLQGQLGNTIYF; DNA: TGTGCCAGCAGCTTACAGGGACAGCTCGGAAACACCATATATTTT
J: TRBJ1-6; size: NA; V: TRBV30; D: NA; CDR3: CAWSSSAGPLHF; DNA: TGTGCCTGGAGTAGCTCCGCGGGGCCCCTCCACTTT
J: TRBJ2-5; size: NA; V: TRBV5-8; D: NA; CDR3: CATENPGTQETQYF; DNA: TGTGCCACTGAGAACCCCGGGACTCAGGAGACCCAGTACTTC
J: TRBJ2-3; size: NA; V: TRBV5-4; D: TRBD1; CDR3: CASSLPGQGVWDTQYF; DNA: TGTGCCAGCAGCCTACCGGGACAGGGCGTTTGGGATACGCAGTATTTT
J: TRBJ2-3; size: NA; V: TRBV5-1; D: TRBD2; CDR3: CASSEPSGGRGDTQYF; DNA: TGCGCCAGCAGCGAACCCAGCGGGGGGAGGGGAGATACGCAGTATTTT
J: TRBJ2-2; size: NA; V: TRBV9; D: NA; CDR3: CASNNGGSNTGELFF; DNA: TGTGCCAGCAACAATGGGGGCTCGAACACCGGGGAGCTGTTTTTT
J: TRBJ1-3; size: NA; V: TRBV6-5; D: NA; CDR3: CASSYSQVPSGNTIYF; DNA: TGTGCCAGCAGTTACTCACAGGTCCCCTCTGGAAACACCATATATTTT
J: TRBJ1-6; size: NA; V: TRBV6-6; D: NA; CDR3: CASRTGNSPLHF; DNA: TGTGCCAGCAGAACAGGGAACTCACCCCTCCACTTT
J: TRBJ2-7; size: NA; V: TRBV9; D: NA; CDR3: CASSVLTGEQYF; DNA: TGTGCCAGCAGCGTATTAACGGGCGAGCAGTACTTC
J: TRBJ2-1; size: NA; V: TRBV27; D: TRBD2; CDR3: CASRGRTSGGNEQFF; DNA: TGTGCCAGCAGGGGACGGACTAGCGGGGGGAATGAGCAGTTCTTC
J: TRBJ1-5; size: NA; V: TRBV4-1; D: NA; CDR3: CASSPIPRAPGSDQPQHF; DNA: TGCGCCAGCAGCCCTATCCCCCGGGCCCCGGGATCGGATCAGCCCCAGCATTTT
J: TRBJ1-6; size: NA; V: TRBV5-6; D: NA; CDR3: CASSLRQGRAPLHF; DNA: TGTGCCAGCAGCTTGAGGCAGGGAAGGGCACCCCTCCACTTT
J: TRBJ1-4; size: NA; V: TRBV7-8; D: NA; CDR3: CASSLGGELERDEKLFF; DNA: TGTGCCAGCAGTCTAGGGGGGGAGTTAGAGCGGGATGAAAAACTGTTTTTT
J: TRBJ2-1; size: once; V: TRBV27; D: TRBD1; CDR3: CASSSSGTGSRNEQFF; DNA: TGTGCCAGCAGTTCGTCCGGGACAGGGAGTAGAAATGAGCAGTTCTTC
J: TRBJ1-5; size: few; V: TRBV7-2; D: TRBD1; CDR3: CASSSQGSNQPQHF; DNA: TGTGCCAGCAGCTCACAGGGGAGCAATCAGCCCCAGCATTTT
J: TRBJ2-1; size: few; V: TRBV5-1; D: TRBD2; CDR3: CASTGGTSGGTEQFF; DNA: TGCGCCAGTACTGGGGGGACTAGCGGGGGGACTGAGCAGTTCTTC
J: TRBJ2-1; size: NA; V: TRBV9; D: TRBD2; CDR3: CASSVDGTSGNEQFF; DNA: TGTGCCAGCAGCGTAGATGGGACTAGCGGAAATGAGCAGTTCTTC
J: TRBJ2-6; size: NA; V: TRBV23-1; D: NA; CDR3: CASSQDSDSGANVLTF; DNA: TGCGCCAGCAGTCAAGACTCAGACTCTGGGGCCAACGTCCTGACTTTC
J: TRBJ1-2; size: NA; V: TRBV7-8; D: NA; CDR3: CASSLRVPGVNHGYTF; DNA: TGTGCCAGCAGCTTAAGAGTCCCAGGGGTCAACCATGGCTACACCTTC
J: TRBJ1-2; size: NA; V: TRBV18; D: NA; CDR3: CASSPLDSIGGGYTF; DNA: TGTGCCAGCTCACCTCTCGACAGTATCGGGGGTGGCTACACCTTC
J: TRBJ1-1; size: NA; V: TRBV5-1; D: NA; CDR3: CASSLATANTEAFF; DNA: TGCGCCAGCAGCTTGGCGACAGCGAACACTGAAGCTTTCTTT
J: TRBJ1-5; size: few; V: TRBV28; D: TRBD1; CDR3: CASRDSILPNQPQHF; DNA: TGTGCCAGCCGGGACAGCATTCTTCCAAATCAGCCCCAGCATTTT
J: TRBJ1-4; size: NA; V: TRBV5-1; D: NA; CDR3: CASSPGQSNEKLFF; DNA: TGCGCCAGCAGCCCTGGACAGTCTAATGAAAAACTGTTTTTT
J: TRBJ2-3; size: NA; V: TRBV29-1; D: TRBD2; CDR3: CSVTGLYTDTQYF; DNA: TGCAGCGTTACGGGACTATACACAGATACGCAGTATTTT
J: TRBJ2-7; size: few; V: TRBV5-1; D: TRBD1; CDR3: CASSLYRGWEQYF; DNA: TGCGCCAGCAGCTTGTACAGGGGTTGGGAGCAGTACTTC
J: TRBJ2-3; size: NA; V: TRBV4-1; D: NA; CDR3: CASSQDPPGEIRTDTQYF; DNA: TGCGCCAGCAGCCAAGATCCCCCGGGGGAGATTCGCACAGATACGCAGTATTTT
J: TRBJ1-2; size: few; V: TRBV28; D: TRBD1; CDR3: CASSLGATGSYGYTF; DNA: TGTGCCAGCAGTTTGGGGGCGACAGGGAGCTATGGCTACACCTTC
J: TRBJ1-2; size: NA; V: TRBV27; D: NA; CDR3: CASSFRVPNYGYTF; DNA: TGTGCCAGCAGTTTCAGGGTTCCTAACTATGGCTACACCTTC
J: TRBJ1-2; size: NA; V: TRBV6-1; D: NA; CDR3: CASSGWSYGYTF; DNA: TGTGCCAGCTCGGGATGGAGCTATGGCTACACCTTC
J: TRBJ2-2; size: few; V: TRBV9; D: NA; CDR3: CASQDYTGELFF; DNA: TGTGCCAGCCAGGATTACACCGGGGAGCTGTTTTTT
J: TRBJ2-1; size: NA; V: TRBV5-4; D: NA; CDR3: CASSLGRGITNEQFF; DNA: TGTGCCAGCAGCTTGGGCAGGGGAATAACCAATGAGCAGTTCTTC
J: TRBJ1-2; size: NA; V: TRBV9; D: TRBD1; CDR3: CASSVGDRPWTF; DNA: TGTGCCAGCAGCGTAGGGGACAGGCCCTGGACCTTC
J: TRBJ1-2; size: NA; V: TRBV5-4; D: TRBD1; CDR3: CASSLKGQGYGYTF; DNA: TGTGCCAGCAGCTTGAAGGGACAGGGATATGGCTACACCTTC
J: TRBJ2-7; size: few; V: TRBV11-1; D: TRBD1; CDR3: CASSDGDSTYEQYF; DNA: TGTGCCAGCAGCGACGGGGACAGCACCTACGAGCAGTACTTC
J: TRBJ2-7; size: once; V: TRBV13; D: NA; CDR3: CASSLRLGMQGPYEQYF; DNA: TGTGCCAGCAGCTTAAGGTTGGGGATGCAGGGCCCCTACGAGCAGTACTTC
J: TRBJ1-6; size: NA; V: TRBV14; D: TRBD1; CDR3: CASSHMGTGKSLHF; DNA: TGTGCCAGCAGCCACATGGGGACAGGGAAATCCCTCCACTTT
J: TRBJ2-4; size: NA; V: TRBV27; D: NA; CDR3: CASSLWPDRENIQYF; DNA: TGTGCCAGCAGTTTATGGCCAGACAGAGAAAACATTCAGTACTTC
J: TRBJ2-7; size: NA; V: TRBV27; D: NA; CDR3: CASSSREAYEQYF; DNA: TGTGCCAGCAGTTCCCGAGAGGCCTACGAGCAGTACTTC
J: TRBJ1-1; size: NA; V: TRBV7-9; D: NA; CDR3: CSSSWESTEAFF; DNA: TGTTCCAGCAGCTGGGAGTCCACTGAAGCTTTCTTT
J: TRBJ1-4; size: NA; V: TRBV18; D: TRBD1; CDR3: CASSPPGGGGEKLFF; DNA: TGTGCCAGCTCACCACCCGGAGGGGGCGGCGAAAAACTGTTTTTT
J: TRBJ2-7; size: NA; V: TRBV6-1; D: TRBD1; CDR3: CASSEGQGITYEQYF; DNA: TGTGCCAGCAGTGAAGGACAGGGGATCACCTACGAGCAGTACTTC
J: TRBJ2-1; size: NA; V: TRBV7-2; D: TRBD2; CDR3: CASSPSSGGRYNEQFF; DNA: TGTGCCAGCAGCCCCTCTAGCGGGGGTCGCTACAATGAGCAGTTCTTC
J: TRBJ2-4; size: NA; V: TRBV4-1; D: NA; CDR3: CASSQELPAGLAKNIQYF; DNA: TGCGCCAGCAGCCAAGAGCTCCCCGCAGGACTAGCCAAAAACATTCAGTACTTC
J: TRBJ1-1; size: NA; V: TRBV10-3; D: TRBD1; CDR3: CAISIGQGSVTEAFF; DNA: TGTGCCATATCAATAGGACAGGGGAGTGTCACTGAAGCTTTCTTT
J: TRBJ1-5; size: NA; V: TRBV2; D: NA; CDR3: CASREGRSAFQPQHF; DNA: TGTGCCAGCAGGGAGGGACGGTCGGCATTTCAGCCCCAGCATTTT
J: TRBJ1-2; size: NA; V: TRBV10-3; D: TRBD1; CDR3: CAISEAGQGVSYTF; DNA: TGTGCCATCAGTGAAGCCGGACAGGGGGTTAGCTACACCTTC
J: TRBJ2-5; size: few; V: TRBV30; D: NA; CDR3: CAWKGVPQETQYF; DNA: TGTGCCTGGAAGGGAGTACCCCAAGAGACCCAGTACTTC
J: TRBJ2-5; size: NA; V: TRBV30; D: NA; CDR3: CAWSIMAETQYF; DNA: TGTGCCTGGAGTATAATGGCCGAGACCCAGTACTTC
J: TRBJ2-7; size: NA; V: TRBV28; D: NA; CDR3: CASSFLGGLNF; DNA: TGTGCCAGCAGTTTTTTGGGGGGTTTGAACTTC